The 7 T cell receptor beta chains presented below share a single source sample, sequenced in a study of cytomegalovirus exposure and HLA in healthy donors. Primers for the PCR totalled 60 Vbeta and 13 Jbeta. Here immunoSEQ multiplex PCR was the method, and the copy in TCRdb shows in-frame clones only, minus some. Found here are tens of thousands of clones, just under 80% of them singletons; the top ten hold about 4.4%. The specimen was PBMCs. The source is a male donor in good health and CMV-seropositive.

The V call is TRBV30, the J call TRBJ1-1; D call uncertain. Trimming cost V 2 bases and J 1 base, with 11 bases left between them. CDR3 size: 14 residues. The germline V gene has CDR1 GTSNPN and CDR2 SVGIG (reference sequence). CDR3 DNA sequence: TGTGCCTGGAGTTCCGAGTTGCGGAACACTGAAGCTTTCTTT. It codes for CAWSSELRNTEAFF.

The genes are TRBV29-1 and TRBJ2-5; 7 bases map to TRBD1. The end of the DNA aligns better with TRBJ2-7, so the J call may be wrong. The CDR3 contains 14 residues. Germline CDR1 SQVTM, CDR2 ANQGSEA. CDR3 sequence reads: CSVEKTGDSYEQYF. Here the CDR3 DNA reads TGCAGCGTTGAAAAAACAGGGGATTCCTACGAGCAGTACTTC.

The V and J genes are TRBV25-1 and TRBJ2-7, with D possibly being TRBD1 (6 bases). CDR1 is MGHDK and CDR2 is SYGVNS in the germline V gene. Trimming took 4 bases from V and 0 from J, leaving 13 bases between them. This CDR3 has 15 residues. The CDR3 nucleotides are TGTGCCAGCAGTGCCCCGGGACAACTCTCCTACGAGCAGTACTTC. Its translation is CASSAPGQLSYEQYF.

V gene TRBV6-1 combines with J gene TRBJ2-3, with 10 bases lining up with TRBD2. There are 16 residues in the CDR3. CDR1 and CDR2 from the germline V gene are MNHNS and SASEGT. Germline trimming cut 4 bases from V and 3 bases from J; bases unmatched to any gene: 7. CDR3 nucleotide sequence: TGTGCCAGCAGTGCGGCTAGCGGGAGCGTTACAGATACGCAGTATTTT. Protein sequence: CASSAASGSVTDTQYF.

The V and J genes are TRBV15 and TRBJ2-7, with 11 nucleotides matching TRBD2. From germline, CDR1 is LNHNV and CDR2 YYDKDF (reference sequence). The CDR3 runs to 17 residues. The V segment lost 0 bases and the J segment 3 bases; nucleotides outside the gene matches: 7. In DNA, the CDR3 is TGTGCCACCAGCAGAGATCTTTTTGGGACTAGCGGCTACGAGCAGTACTTC. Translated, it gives CATSRDLFGTSGYEQYF.

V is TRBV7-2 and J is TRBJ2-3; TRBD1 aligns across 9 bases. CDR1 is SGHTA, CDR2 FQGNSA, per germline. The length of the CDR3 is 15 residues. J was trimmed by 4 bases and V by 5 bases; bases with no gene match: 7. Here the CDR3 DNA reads TGTGCCAGCAGCCGCAGACGACAGGGGGCAGATACGCAGTATTTT. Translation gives CASSRRRQGADTQYF.

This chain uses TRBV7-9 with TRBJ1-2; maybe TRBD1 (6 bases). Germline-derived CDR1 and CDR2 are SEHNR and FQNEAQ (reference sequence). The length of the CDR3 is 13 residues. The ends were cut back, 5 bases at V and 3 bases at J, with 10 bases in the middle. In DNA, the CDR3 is TGTGCCAGCAGCCCTTACAGGGACTATGGCTACACCTTC. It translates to CASSPYRDYGYTF.